The 8 T cell receptor beta chains below come from one sample, sequenced in a study of T-cell memory formation after mild COVID-19. TCRdb re-called the 5' RACE reads through MiXCR, storing one row per CDR3 protein. Of a few hundred thousand distinct CDR3 sequences listed, around 28% were seen once; the top ten hold 13%. The sequenced sample was PBMCs or a T cell subset sorted from them (not recorded which). The receptors derive from an adult woman who had mild COVID-19 (a few samples of this study predate the infection). Cell type and time point are not known.

In its sample, this clonotype was seen a few times. This chain links TRBV27 with TRBJ2-1; D unresolved. The CDR3 runs to 12 residues. Trimming pared 3 bases from V and 10 bases from J, leaving 10 bases between. Per germline, CDR1 MNHEY and CDR2 SMNVEV (reference sequence). DNA of the CDR3: TGTGCCAGCAGTTTTGTAGGTTACGAGCAGTTCTTC. As protein: CASSFVGYEQFF.

The rearrangement links TRBV6-6 to TRBJ2-7; TRBD1 matches at 11 bases. The length of the CDR3 is 13 residues. Germline V CDR1 and CDR2: MNHNY, SVGAGI (reference sequence). Trimming took 6 bases from V and 2 from J; bases not matched to a gene: 0. The CDR3 nucleotides read TGTGCCAGCAGGGACAGGGGGCCCTACGAGCAGTACTTC. The encoded protein is CASRDRGPYEQYF.

This chain joins TRBV10-3 and TRBJ1-5; D unresolved. The CDR3 runs 15 residues. The V end was cut by 0 bases, the J end by 10 bases, with 16 bases between. Germline CDR1 ENHRY, CDR2 SYGVKD. The CDR3 coding sequence is TGTGCCATCAGTGAGTCTTCGGCGCCCACGAGCCCCCAGCATTTT. It is translated as CAISESSAPTSPQHF.

The genes are TRBV24-1 and TRBJ1-3; tentatively, D is TRBD1 (6 bases). The CDR3 loop spans 15 amino acids. Germline V gives CDR1 KGHDR, CDR2 SFDVKD. V was trimmed by 5 bases and J by 2 bases, leaving 12 bases between them. The CDR3 region is CATSGGGSPGNTIYF. The DNA of the CDR3 is TGTGCCACCAGTGGAGGGGGAAGTCCTGGAAACACCATATATTTT.

This clonotype was observed a handful of times. The CDR3 DNA sequence: TGTGCCAGCAGCTTAGGCGGGAGGGGATTGAACACTGAAGCTTTCTTT. Its translation is CASSLGGRGLNTEAFF. The V call is TRBV7-9, the J call TRBJ1-1, with D perhaps matching TRBD1 (5 bases). The V end was cut by 1 base, the J end by 0 bases, with 12 bases between. The CDR3 contains 16 residues. Germline CDR1 is SEHNR and CDR2 is FQNEAQ (reference sequence). The full variable domain, completed using reference TRBV7-9 and TRBJ1-1, is DTGVSQNPRHKITKRGQNVTFRCDPISEHNRLYWYRQTLGQGPEFLTYFQNEAQLEKSRLLSDRFSAERPKGSFSTLEIQRTEQGDSAMYLCASSLGGRGLNTEAFFGQGTRLTVV.

The V gene is TRBV27, the J gene TRBJ2-1; 7 nucleotides match TRBD2. Germline CDR1 reads MNHEY; CDR2 reads SMNVEV (reference sequence). V trimming: 6 bases; J trimming: 6 bases; junction bases outside the gene matches: 11. This CDR3 is built from 15 residues. The DNA of the CDR3 is TGTGCCAGCAGCTCCGGGACTACAACGGGCAATGAGCAGTTCTTC. This codes for CASSSGTTTGNEQFF.

The V and J genes are TRBV12-3 or TRBV12-4 and TRBJ2-1; the match to TRBD2 covers 7 bases. With V trimmed by 5 bases and J by 5 bases, 9 bases remained unmatched. The length of the CDR3 is 15 residues. For the CDR3, the DNA is TGTGCCAGCAGTCCCTTTTTGGCGGGAGACAATGAGCAGTTCTTC. As protein: CASSPFLAGDNEQFF.

The rearrangement links TRBV5-1 to TRBJ2-3, with D perhaps matching TRBD2 (5 bases). The germline gives CDR1 SGHRS, CDR2 YFSETQ. Trimming pared 4 bases from V and 0 bases from J, leaving 12 bases between. The CDR3 length is 15 residues. The CDR3 reads CASSRRSPSTDTQYF. The CDR3 coding sequence is TGCGCCAGCAGCCGGAGGAGTCCTAGCACAGATACGCAGTATTTT.